Below are 20 T cell receptor beta chains sequenced from a single sample in a study of CD8+ T cells in alopecia areata. Isolated RNA was reverse transcribed into cDNA used as the sequencing template. The assay was immunoSEQ multiplex PCR, and TCRdb's table has in-frame clones only and misses some. The table shows 120,000 or so clones, with around 60% occurring only once. The treatment was: oral pan-JAK inhibitor, 5-10 mg twice daily. This specimen consisted of CD4+ T cells sorted from blood, obtained at week 4, from a patient treated with tofacitinib. The source is a human donor with alopecia areata.

The V and J genes are TRBV30 and TRBJ2-4; 7 positions match TRBD1. The junction had 3 bases not matched to a gene; V was cut back by 2 bases and J by 5 bases. This CDR3 has 13 residues. Per germline, CDR1 GTSNPN and CDR2 SVGIG (reference sequence). CDR3 nucleotides: TGTGCCTGGAGTCAGGACAGGCAAAACATTCAGTACTTC. This sequence encodes CAWSQDRQNIQYF.

V is TRBV5-1 and J is TRBJ1-6, with D hard to call. The germline V gene encodes CDR1 SGHRS and CDR2 YFSETQ. Between the trimmed V and J ends, which lost 4 bases and 13 bases, there was a span of 15 bases. The CDR3 is made up of 13 amino acids. The CDR3 coding sequence is TGCGCCAGCAGCCCGGACGGAGACTTTCCCCTCCACTTT. It yields the protein CASSPDGDFPLHF.

This chain joins TRBV7-2 and TRBJ2-3, with D maybe TRBD1 (6 bases). This CDR3 is 15 amino acids long. V lost 6 bases and J lost 6, with 19 bases in between. Germline CDR1 SGHTA, CDR2 FQGNSA. The CDR3 nucleotides read TGTGCCAGCAGTTGGGGGCCCCACGGGTCGGATACGCAGTATTTT. It specifies CASSWGPHGSDTQYF.

This chain joins TRBV6-1 and TRBJ2-3; D remains ambiguous. The CDR3 spans 14 residues. V was cut by 6 bases and J by 3 bases, with 13 bases left in between. Germline CDR1 MNHNS, CDR2 SASEGT. In DNA, the CDR3 is TGTGCCAGCAGGACGGCAGGATTGACAGATACGCAGTATTTT. This translates into CASRTAGLTDTQYF.

The chain joins TRBV7-6 to TRBJ1-5, with 9 bases identical to TRBD1. The trim removed 8 bases at V and 0 bases at J, leaving 8 bases unmatched. The CDR3 runs 16 residues. Germline-derived CDR1 and CDR2 are SGHVS and FNYEAQ. The DNA for the CDR3 is TGTGCCAGCTCCCGGGACAGGGTCTATAGCAATCAGCCCCAGCATTTT. As protein: CASSRDRVYSNQPQHF.

This clone was seen a few times. The rearrangement joins TRBV5-4 to TRBJ2-5, with 11 bases identical to TRBD1. Germline CDR1 and CDR2: SGHNT and YYREEE (reference sequence). The CDR3 spans 14 residues. Trimming at V came to 3 bases and at J to 5 bases, leaving 3 bases not matched to a gene. The CDR3 reads CASSWTGGEETQYF. As DNA, the CDR3 is TGTGCCAGCAGCTGGACAGGGGGCGAGGAGACCCAGTACTTC.

The chain uses TRBV10-2 and TRBJ2-7, with no clear D. Trimming took off 4 bases at V and 3 bases at J, with 13 bases between the two ends. Germline CDR1 reads WSHSY; CDR2 reads SAAADI. The CDR3 contains 14 residues. This chain's CDR3 is CASSGDGRGYEQYF. The CDR3 nucleotides are TGCGCCAGCAGTGGAGACGGAAGAGGCTACGAGCAGTACTTC.

This clone was observed a few times. This chain connects TRBV27 to TRBJ1-2; D is undetermined. This CDR3 is built from 14 residues. Germline lookup yields CDR1 MNHEY and CDR2 SMNVEV (reference sequence). Deletions cut 4 bases from V and 7 bases from J, with 16 bases between. The CDR3 loop reads CASSSEIRAGGYTF. DNA of the CDR3: TGTGCCAGCAGTTCGGAGATCCGGGCTGGTGGCTACACCTTC.

The V gene is TRBV5-1, the J gene TRBJ1-1; possible D gene TRBD1, 6 bases. The CDR3 loop spans 13 amino acids. The germline gives CDR1 SGHRS, CDR2 YFSETQ. Trimming stripped 2 bases from V and 4 bases from J, with 9 bases between. In nucleotides, the CDR3 is TGCGCCAGCAGCTTCAAAGGGGGCACTGAAGCTTTCTTT. Translation: CASSFKGGTEAFF.

The chain has TRBV29-1 and TRBJ2-3, with 9 nucleotides matching TRBD1. CDR3 length equals 13 residues. Unmatched junction bases numbered 8, after V lost 7 bases and J lost 6 bases. Germline CDR1 and CDR2: SQVTM and ANQGSEA. Here the CDR3 DNA reads TGCAGCGCGACCGGGACAGGGTACGATACGCAGTATTTT. Protein: CSATGTGYDTQYF.

This clone turned up a few times. The rearrangement uses TRBV15 and TRBJ1-4; possible D gene TRBD1, 5 bases. Germline loops: CDR1 LNHNV, CDR2 YYDKDF (reference sequence). V lost 3 bases, J lost 5 bases, and 16 bases lay in between. The CDR3 has 16 residues. The chain's CDR3 is CATSSWDLRGNEKLFF. The CDR3 DNA reads as TGTGCCACCAGCAGCTGGGACCTCAGAGGAAATGAAAAACTGTTTTTT. The full variable domain, with the rest looked up from reference TRBV15 and TRBJ1-4, is DAMVIQNPRYQVTQFGKPVTLSCSQTLNHNVMYWYQQKSSQAPKLLFHYYDKDFNNEADTPDNFQSRRPNTSFCFLDIRSPGLGDTAMYLCATSSWDLRGNEKLFFGSGTQLSVL.

This clone was observed a handful of times. The rearrangement joins TRBV5-1 to TRBJ2-5, with D perhaps matching TRBD1 (6 bases). V dropped 4 bases and J dropped 2 bases, with 9 bases sitting between them. CDR1 and CDR2 from the germline V gene are SGHRS and YFSETQ. The CDR3 runs 13 residues. Here the CDR3 DNA reads TGCGCCAGCAGCACCGGGACACAAGAGACCCAGTACTTC. It translates to CASSTGTQETQYF.

The gene calls are TRBV29-1 and TRBJ2-3, with D possibly matching TRBD1 (7 bases). The CDR3 has 16 amino acids. With 7 bases removed from V and 4 bases from J, the gap between germline ends came to 24 bases. The germline CDR1 and CDR2 sequences are SQVTM and ANQGSEA. CDR3 sequence (DNA): TGCAGCGGAGGGGGCCGCGGGACAAAAACCCCAGATACGCAGTATTTT. Its translation is CSGGGRGTKTPDTQYF.

This clone is a singleton in its sample. This CDR3 is also generated by other DNA sequences in the sample. The gene calls are TRBV5-4 and TRBJ2-5; D gene unclear. CDR1 and CDR2 from the germline V gene are SGHNT and YYREEE (reference sequence). This CDR3 contains 12 residues. Deletions cut 0 bases from V and 2 bases from J, with 2 bases between. DNA of the CDR3: TGTGCCAGCAGCTTGGATCAAGAGACCCAGTACTTC. Amino acids: CASSLDQETQYF.

This rearrangement joins TRBV5-1 to TRBJ2-1, with D hard to call. There are 14 residues in the CDR3. The germline CDR1 and CDR2 sequences are SGHRS and YFSETQ. Trimming pared 1 base from V and 7 bases from J, leaving 12 bases between. The CDR3 nucleotides read TGCGCCAGCAGCTTGATCGGGCTCGAAAATGAGCAGTTCTTC. The encoded protein is CASSLIGLENEQFF.

This CDR3 is CASGGENYGYTF. The CDR3 region has the DNA TGTGCCTCAGGGGGGGAGAACTATGGCTACACCTTC. This chain links TRBV30 with TRBJ1-2, with 7 bases lining up with TRBD1. The ends lost 7 bases at V and 2 bases at J; junction bases unmatched: 4. The CDR3 is 12 residues long. Germline lookup yields CDR1 GTSNPN and CDR2 SVGIG (reference sequence).

As DNA, the CDR3 is TGTGCCAGCAGCCAAGATCTCGGAAACGGCTACGAGCAGTACTTC. Protein product: CASSQDLGNGYEQYF. The chain couples TRBV14 to TRBJ2-7, with D hard to call. CDR1 SGHDN and CDR2 FVKESK come from the germline V gene. V gave up 0 bases and J gave up 3 bases, with 12 bases separating them. The CDR3 spans 15 residues.

This clone was recorded a few times. V gene TRBV28 combines with J gene TRBJ2-5; 8 positions match TRBD2. CDR1 is MDHEN and CDR2 is SYDVKM in the germline V gene. CDR3 length: 13 amino acids. J lost 5 bases, V lost 8 bases, and 7 bases had no gene match. CDR3 sequence reads: CASRGGLWETQYF. CDR3 nucleotides: TGTGCCAGCCGGGGGGGCCTGTGGGAGACCCAGTACTTC.

The chain combines TRBV30 with TRBJ2-1; no clear D gene. The V and J ends lost 0 bases and 12 bases respectively, with 9 bases between them. Germline assignment: CDR1 GTSNPN and CDR2 SVGIG (reference sequence). CDR3 size: 11 residues. The CDR3 DNA reads TGTGCCTGGAGTGTACTGGCCCGGCAGTTCTTC. Amino acids: CAWSVLARQFF.

The chain links TRBV6-5 to TRBJ2-2; either TRBD1 or TRBD2 may supply D (5 bases each). Germline values: CDR1 MNHEY, CDR2 SVGAGI. This CDR3 comprises 14 residues. With 0 bases removed from V and 7 bases from J, the gap between germline ends came to 9 bases. Written as DNA, the CDR3 is TGTGCCAGCAGTTACTCGAGGGGCGACGGGGAGCTGTTTTTT. It translates to CASSYSRGDGELFF.